This T cell receptor (beta chain) was documented in a study of shared clonotypes between healthy human individuals. The CDR3 loop spans 14 amino acids. The V gene's germline CDR1 is MGHRA and CDR2 YSYEKL. Trimming cost V 0 bases and J 4 bases, with 9 bases left between them. Each subset's genomic DNA was split evenly across several immunoSEQ plates. The table came from immunoSEQ multiplex PCR; TCRdb's copy has only in-frame clones and leaves some out. The top ten hold more than 0.95% of the sample, which has about 1,900,000 clones, roughly 94% seen once. Terminally differentiated effector memory CD45RA+ cells were excluded from the naive CD8 cells, which were CD45RO-negative and positively selected for CCR7. Study-wide results and caveats: The study's rarefaction showed incomplete sorted-subset sequencing despite large depth. Clonotypes not shared had lower generation probabilities than those common to all four donors.

Worth noting for this clone: Its antigen remains unknown.

This TCR derives from a man younger than 35 in good health. Specimen: naive CD8+ T cells sorted from blood. The chain is built from TRBV4-1 and TRBJ1-1; a possible D gene is TRBD1 (5 bases). This CDR3 is CASSQEMQGTEAFF. The CDR3 DNA sequence: TGCGCCAGCAGCCAAGAGATGCAGGGCACTGAAGCTTTCTTT.